Listed here are 10 T cell receptor beta chains from one sample, sequenced in a study of blood T cell repertoires in COVID-19 (dated by TCRdb to 2020 to 2022). The library relied on the immunoSEQ multiplex PCR assay. The clones in this table, taken by TCRdb from immuneACCESS, are in-frame only. Not every clone is retained; where verified, under half of the shortfall comes from an unresolved V gene, and the cause of the rest is unknown. Within this sample are 400,000 or so clones, with approximately 92% of them counted one time only. The ten largest clonotypes hold around 1.1% of the sample. The specimen sequenced was PBMCs or T cells enriched from blood (not recorded which). The receptors were sampled from a young man who had recovered from COVID-19.

In this sample, this clone turned up a few times. V is TRBV4-1 and J is TRBJ1-2; 8 nucleotides match TRBD1. This CDR3 comprises 14 residues. In germline, CDR1 is MGHRA, CDR2 YSYEKL. The junction had 5 bases not matched to a gene; V was cut back by 0 bases and J by 8 bases. Written as DNA, the CDR3 is TGCGCCAGCAGCCAAGATGCAGGGGGCGACGGCTACACCTTC. Amino acids: CASSQDAGGDGYTF.

The chain is built from TRBV3-1 (or the pseudogene TRBV3-2) and TRBJ2-1, with 11 positions matching TRBD2. This CDR3 comprises 16 residues. V dropped 1 base and J dropped 6; count of bases not matched to a gene: 5. Per the germline V gene, CDR1 is LGHDT and CDR2 is YNNKEL (reference sequence). The CDR3 region is CASSQALAGGSNEQFF. In DNA form, the CDR3 reads TGTGCCAGCAGCCAAGCGCTAGCGGGAGGAAGCAATGAGCAGTTCTTC.

As DNA, the CDR3 is TGTGCCAGCAGTACCTCAGGGGATGGGTATTCACCCCTCCACTTT. Translating gives CASSTSGDGYSPLHF. The chain has TRBV27 and TRBJ1-6, with D tentatively TRBD1 (6 bases). The CDR3 length is 15 residues. Looked up from germline, CDR1 is MNHEY and CDR2 is SMNVEV (reference sequence). The V end lost 5 bases, the J end lost 8 bases, and 16 bases lay between the germline ends.

The genes are TRBV11-2 and TRBJ1-6, with no clear D. The CDR3 loop spans 14 amino acids. The V gene's germline CDR1 is SGHAT and CDR2 FQNNGV. V shed 3 bases and J shed 7 bases, with 10 bases lying between them. The CDR3 sequence is CASSLEAWNSPLHF. The CDR3 coding sequence is TGTGCCAGCAGCTTGGAGGCTTGGAATTCACCCCTCCACTTT.

The rearrangement links TRBV4-2 to TRBJ2-3; D may be TRBD1 (6 bases). Germline values: CDR1 LGHNA, CDR2 YNFKEQ. The V end lost 1 base, the J end lost 0 bases, and 8 bases lay between the germline ends. This CDR3 comprises 15 residues. The CDR3 bases are TGTGCCAGCAGCCAAGGAGGACAGAGCACAGATACGCAGTATTTT. Translation gives CASSQGGQSTDTQYF.

This clone showed up just once. The chain combines TRBV12-3 or TRBV12-4 with TRBJ1-5; a weak D match, TRBD1 (5 bases). Trimming left V 6 bases short and J 4 bases short, with 10 bases between. CDR3 length: 13 amino acids. CDR3 region: CASRVTANQPQHF. CDR3 DNA sequence: TGTGCCAGCAGGGTGACAGCTAATCAGCCCCAGCATTTT.

The rearrangement uses TRBV5-1 and TRBJ1-1; D not resolved. This CDR3 is 14 amino acids long. Germline CDR1 and CDR2: SGHRS and YFSETQ. V was cut by 0 bases and J by 1 base, with 7 bases left in between. CDR3 residues: CASSLEPGNTEAFF. The CDR3 region has the DNA TGCGCCAGCAGCTTGGAACCCGGGAACACTGAAGCTTTCTTT.

The genes are TRBV28 and TRBJ1-2; no definite D call. This CDR3 spans 15 amino acids. Between the trimmed V and J ends, which lost 4 bases and 1 base, there was a span of 13 bases. From germline, CDR1 is MDHEN and CDR2 SYDVKM. CDR3 nucleotides: TGTGCCAGCAGTTCCCCCGTAGAGGGTAACTATGGCTACACCTTC. Residues: CASSSPVEGNYGYTF.

The rearrangement links TRBV5-1 to TRBJ1-1; tentative D call: TRBD1 (6 bases). V lost 0 bases and J 5 bases, leaving 11 bases between the germline ends. CDR3 length equals 14 residues. Germline values: CDR1 SGHRS, CDR2 YFSETQ. The CDR3 here is CASSLEGGLTEAFF. The DNA of the CDR3 is TGCGCCAGCAGCTTGGAGGGGGGGCTTACTGAAGCTTTCTTT.

The chain has TRBV7-6 and TRBJ2-3; D is undetermined. Germline assignment: CDR1 SGHVS and CDR2 FNYEAQ. V lost 1 base and J lost 3, with 8 bases in between. The CDR3 spans 14 residues. CDR3 amino acids: CASSLVIGTDTQYF. The CDR3 DNA is TGTGCCAGCAGCTTAGTGATCGGGACAGATACGCAGTATTTT.